A single sample gave rise to the 13 T cell receptor beta chains below, sequenced in a study of naive and memory T cell subsets. Regarding the study as a whole: Possibly reflecting memory cells re-expressing CD45RA, a few larger clonotypes occurred in naive repertoires, especially CD8.

Two oligonucleotides, mixed equimolar, formed the beta constant-region primer covering TRBC1 and TRBC2. The ligated cDNA underwent four PCR rounds using SP2 and nested alpha and beta constant-region primers. TCRdb independently ran MiXCR on the UMI-ligation and nested PCR reads; one entry per CDR3 protein. This sample carries roughly 140,000 distinct CDR3 sequences, about a fifth of them seen once, and the ten largest clones take around 0.63%. Which antigens these TCRs recognize remains unknown. The specimen sequenced was naive CD8+ T cells from blood. These receptors all stem from a human donor in good health.

This chain uses TRBV20-1 with TRBJ2-7; D is ambiguous. Germline lookup yields CDR1 DFQATT and CDR2 SNEGSKA (reference sequence). Trimming left V 6 bases short and J 1 base short, with 13 bases between. The CDR3 loop spans 13 amino acids. The CDR3 region is CSADGSESYEQYF. The CDR3 DNA reads as TGCAGTGCGGATGGCAGTGAGTCCTACGAGCAGTACTTC.

This clonotype was seen more than once but under ten times. The V call is TRBV9, the J call TRBJ2-3; the D call may be TRBD1 or TRBD2 (6 bases each). CDR1 is SGDLS, CDR2 YYNGEE, per germline. The V gene lost 3 bases and the J gene lost 2 bases, with 19 bases spanning the gap. The CDR3 is 17 residues long. CDR3 sequence: CASSEWTGATLTDTQYF. Written as DNA, the CDR3 is TGTGCCAGCAGCGAGTGGACGGGGGCTACACTCACAGATACGCAGTATTTT.

This clonotype came up a few times. The V gene is TRBV18, the J gene TRBJ1-1; D is unclear. Trimming removed 1 base from V and 3 bases from J, with 9 bases in between. The CDR3 extends over 14 amino acids. CDR1 KGHSH and CDR2 LQKENI come from the germline V gene. The CDR3 nucleotides read TGTGCCAGCTCACCACGCGGGAGGCACACTGAAGCTTTCTTT. Protein sequence: CASSPRGRHTEAFF.

This clonotype has a count of ten or more. This chain joins TRBV18 and TRBJ2-7; 9 nucleotides align to TRBD1. V lost 6 bases to trimming and J lost 2 bases; unmatched junction nucleotides: 8. This CDR3 is 15 amino acids long. Per the germline V gene, CDR1 is KGHSH and CDR2 is LQKENI. In DNA form, the CDR3 reads TGTGCCAGCTCCGCGGACAGGGGTTGGACCTACGAGCAGTACTTC. Translated, it gives CASSADRGWTYEQYF.

The table lists this clonotype with a few counts. The chain links TRBV6-2 or TRBV6-3 to TRBJ2-1, with D perhaps matching TRBD1 or TRBD2 (6 bases each). The CDR3 is 14 residues long. Trimming took 6 bases from V and 4 from J, leaving 13 bases between them. Germline V lookup: CDR1 MNHEY, CDR2 SVGEGT. The CDR3 DNA follows: TGTGCCAGCAGCCCCGGGGGCTCTTACAATGAGCAGTTCTTC. Translated, it gives CASSPGGSYNEQFF.

J is TRBJ2-1 and V is TRBV27; unclear D gene. With 6 bases removed from V and 9 bases from J, the gap between germline ends came to 12 bases. CDR3 size: 12 residues. In germline, CDR1 is MNHEY, CDR2 SMNVEV (reference sequence). The CDR3 nucleotides read TGTGCCAGCAGATCCTCGGGCGGTGAGCAGTTCTTC. The encoded protein is CASRSSGGEQFF.

This chain uses TRBV10-2 with TRBJ2-3; TRBD1 is a possible D gene (6 bases). This CDR3 has 16 amino acids. CDR1 WSHSY and CDR2 SAAADI come from the germline V gene. V gave up 1 base and J gave up 5 bases, with 16 bases separating them. Here the CDR3 reads CASSEWQGISEDTQYF. CDR3 nucleotides: TGCGCCAGCAGTGAGTGGCAGGGGATTTCTGAAGATACGCAGTATTTT.

The sample holds a few counts of this clonotype. V usage is TRBV28 and J usage is TRBJ2-5; TRBD1 aligns across 10 bases. The CDR3 totals 15 residues. Germline CDR1 MDHEN, CDR2 SYDVKM. With V trimmed by 6 bases and J by 4 bases, 8 bases remained unmatched. This CDR3 reads CASSWTGGTLETQYF. CDR3 nucleotides: TGTGCCAGCAGCTGGACAGGGGGGACCTTAGAGACCCAGTACTTC.

As for this clonotype: One end of the junction fails to match germline, which may point to a read error. The chain couples TRBV12-3 or TRBV12-4 to TRBJ1-4; a possible D gene is TRBD1 (5 bases). CDR3 length equals 10 residues. The CDR3 sequence is CASRPGRSIF. The CDR3 nucleotides are TGTGCCAGCAGACCGGGACGGAGCATTTTT.

This clonotype was detected many times. The chain has TRBV19 and TRBJ2-7, with 9 bases fitting TRBD1. The CDR3 consists of 14 residues. Germline CDR1 and CDR2: LNHDA and SQIVND (reference sequence). V shed 9 bases and J 2 bases; nucleotides not matched to a gene: 8. DNA of the CDR3: TGTGCCAGCAGTCCGGGACAGGGCACCTACGAGCAGTACTTC. Its translation: CASSPGQGTYEQYF.

This clonotype has more than one count but fewer than ten. The rearrangement joins TRBV29-1 to TRBJ2-7; D uncertain. This CDR3 has 13 residues. Trimming pared 4 bases from V and 1 base from J, leaving 11 bases between. CDR1 and CDR2 (germline): SQVTM, ANQGSEA. For the CDR3, the DNA is TGCAGCGTTGTTGTAAGCGTTTCCTACGAGCAGTACTTC. It translates to CSVVVSVSYEQYF.

The V gene is TRBV14, the J gene TRBJ2-2; unclear D gene. The CDR3 sequence is 13 residues long. The germline CDR1 and CDR2 sequences are SGHDN and FVKESK. Trimming left V 0 bases short and J 6 bases short, with 5 bases between. This chain's CDR3 is CASSQDRPGELFF. For the CDR3, the DNA is TGTGCCAGCAGCCAAGATCGGCCCGGGGAGCTGTTTTTT.

In this sample, this clonotype turned up a few times. The chain uses TRBV7-8 and TRBJ2-1; no firm D call. The germline V gene encodes CDR1 SGHVS and CDR2 FQNEAQ. V was clipped by 3 bases and J by 10 bases, with 16 bases between them. The CDR3 sequence is 14 residues long. The CDR3 DNA sequence: TGTGCCAGCAGCTTCCTGCCTCCTGCGGAGGAGCAGTTCTTC. Encoded protein: CASSFLPPAEEQFF.